This T cell receptor beta chain is from a study of T cell responses to AZD1222 COVID-19 vaccine. TCRdb's table, derived via immunoSEQ multiplex PCR, lists solely in-frame clones and lacks some. The sample lists 85,000 to 90,000 clones; roughly 90% were seen once. The TCR comes from an adult in good health. The material sequenced was peripheral blood, taken on day 0 of AZD1222 vaccination.

The CDR3 DNA follows: TGTGCCAGCAGCTTAGTTGGGGAGGCAGGGAATTCACCCCTCCACTTT. Protein product: CASSLVGEAGNSPLHF. This rearrangement joins TRBV11-2 to TRBJ1-6, with a weak D call TRBD1 (5 bases). Trimming cost V 1 base and J 7 bases, with 14 bases left between them. Germline V lookup: CDR1 SGHAT, CDR2 FQNNGV. CDR3 length: 16 amino acids.